This TCR beta chain was observed in a study of shared clonotypes between healthy human individuals. Findings and caveats of the study: The sampled material consisted only of blood, and tissue repertoires are likely to differ.

V gave up 3 bases and J gave up 15 bases, with 12 bases separating them. The CDR3 is made up of 11 amino acids. Germline loops: CDR1 LNHDA, CDR2 SQIVND (reference sequence). Only in-frame clones appear in the TCRdb table, and some are missing; sequencing was by immunoSEQ multiplex PCR. Counted here are about 2.1 million clones, 90% to 95% occurring once; the ten biggest clones make up around 1.7%. It was CD45RO-negative cells, positively selected for CCR7, that made up naive CD8 cells, with terminally differentiated effector memory CD45RA+ cells excluded. There were only Caucasian adults among the donors, and all lived in Nashville, Tennessee. With respect to this clone: Its matching antigen is unknown.

The chain uses TRBV19 and TRBJ2-1, with a weak D call TRBD2 (5 bases). What was sequenced was naive CD8+ T cells from PBMCs. This receptor was taken from a young man in good health. Some clones in this sample may be carry-over from other donors' samples. The CDR3 loop reads CASSIGLSWFF. The CDR3 bases are TGTGCCAGTAGTATCGGACTTAGCTGGTTCTTC.